The TCR beta chain under discussion was sequenced for a study of shared clonotypes between healthy human individuals. Turning to the study itself: Donor ages ranged 18 to 49 years: a couple of women, a few men. Each donor's CD4 naive and CD4 memory cells filled three plates apiece, CD8 naive two, and CD8 memory one.

Trimming shortened V by 3 bases and J by 6 bases, and 16 bases separated the two germline ends. Germline V CDR1 and CDR2: SGDLS, YYNGEE. CDR3 size: 14 residues. Each replicate PCR on the sorted subsets used around 200 ng DNA (approximately 27,000 T cell genomes). The table came from immunoSEQ multiplex PCR; TCRdb's copy has only in-frame clones and leaves some out. The table has about 2.5 million clones, around 92% seen once. V and J are TRBV9 and TRBJ2-7; TRBD2 is a possible D gene (6 bases). This receptor was taken from a man between 18 and 35 years old in good health. Some clones in this sample may be carry-over from other donors' samples. The sample was naive CD4+ T cells from PBMCs. Subset reported: CD45RA+ positively selected. The CDR3 spells CASSGTGVLSEQYF. In DNA form, the CDR3 reads TGTGCCAGCAGCGGAACGGGAGTACTTTCCGAGCAGTACTTC. Looking up the rest from reference TRBV9 and TRBJ2-7 gives the full variable domain: DSGVTQTPKHLITATGQRVTLRCSPRSGDLSVYWYQQSLDQGLQFLIQYYNGEERAKGNILERFSAQQFPDLHSELNLSSLELGDSALYFCASSGTGVLSEQYFGPGTRLTVT.